This TCR beta chain was sequenced in a study of T cell repertoires in cytomegalovirus infection. Across the whole study: Researchers turned to recently identified HLA-C-restricted CMV epitopes as well as well-studied HLA-B-restricted ones. Public TCR beta signatures indicated both CMV infection and matching HLA type.

TCRdb reprocessed the reads via MiXCR and lists one record per CDR3 protein. The data contain about 830,000 distinct CDR3 sequences, around a third of them singletons. The V end was cut by 1 base, the J end by 10 bases, with 10 bases between. The CDR3 covers 12 residues. Looked up from germline, CDR1 is SGHTA and CDR2 is FQGNSA. Findings and limits, study-wide: Carriers of CMV plus the relevant HLA were identified by cumulative public TCR beta family frequency. HLA-C-restricted CMV clonotypes gave the most frequent clonotype in two of eight donors.

This clonotype came up a few times. The antigen remains unidentified. This rearrangement joins TRBV7-2 to TRBJ1-2; unclear D gene. The starting material was cultured CD8+ T cells from PBMCs, obtained from culture after CMV antigen stimulation. The sequence was obtained from a human donor in good health (CMV status not recorded). Some clones in this sample may be carry-over from other donors' samples. CDR3 nucleotide sequence: TGTGCCAGCAGCTTAGGGATTGTCGACTACACCTTC. Its translation: CASSLGIVDYTF.